This T cell receptor beta chain was sequenced for a study of cytomegalovirus exposure and HLA in healthy donors. Study-wide points: Upon later analysis, HLA-associated TCR beta chains proved more clonally expanded than other, equally common chains. The sole available immune exposure information was CMV serostatus. TRBV6-2, TRBV6-3 and some other V segments were unresolvable in 87-base-pair reads.

The PCR made use of 60 Vbeta and 13 Jbeta primers. As handled by the study authors: Per a later analysis, the number of unique TCR beta chains was roughly 83 million, of which roughly 10 million were shared. Generated by immunoSEQ multiplex PCR, the TCRdb table keeps only in-frame clones and is missing some. V, J and clone size are taken as reported in that table, and D and trimming were inferred from the DNA itself. The profile covers approximately 190,000 clones, with about 90% appearing a single time and around 1% taken by the ten largest. Comments on this clone: Its antigen is undetermined. A read error may produce the germline difference seen at one junction end. This sample also contains other DNA sequences that code for the same CDR3.

CDR1 and CDR2 (germline): SQVTM, ANQGSEA. The CDR3 has 14 amino acids. The rearrangement joins TRBV29-1 to TRBJ2-3; TRBD2 agrees at 15 bases. Material: PBMCs. The receptor comes from a boy aged 2 to 9 in good health and CMV-seronegative. CDR3 nucleotides: TGTAGCGTTGGACTAGCGGGAGGGCACAATACGCAGTATTTT. It specifies CSVGLAGGHNTQYF.